The source of this T cell receptor (beta chain) is a study of cytomegalovirus exposure and HLA in healthy donors. The study's findings and limits: The study put 150 to 200 TCR beta chains on its list as cytomegalovirus-associated.

The length of the CDR3 is 14 residues. V dropped 5 bases and J dropped 10; count of bases not matched to a gene: 6. Germline CDR1 MNHNY, CDR2 SVGAGI (reference sequence). Generated by immunoSEQ multiplex PCR, the TCRdb table keeps only in-frame clones and is missing some. In the table there are about 330,000 clones, roughly 87% of which are singletons. This clone is a singleton in its sample. Its target is not known. The specimen was PBMCs. V gene TRBV6-6 combines with J gene TRBJ1-6; 9 positions match TRBD1. This receptor was identified in a woman in her twenties or thirties in good health and CMV-seropositive. This CDR3 is CASSPGTGRSPLHF. The DNA for the CDR3 is TGTGCCAGCAGTCCCGGGACAGGGCGGTCACCCCTCCACTTT.